This T cell receptor beta chain was identified during a study of molecular identifiers for immune sequencing clone quantification. As for the study in general: Replicates partitioned RNA from approximately 20,000 or 98,000 naive CD8 cells into five parts, sequencing four.

This clonotype has at least ten counts. V was pared by 6 bases and J by 4 bases, with 18 bases between. The CDR3 totals 14 residues. Germline V gene sequence: CDR1 SQVTM, CDR2 ANQGSEA. TCRdb called the PCR reads again in MiXCR, with one record for every CDR3 protein. The sample lists about 53,000 distinct CDR3 sequences, roughly a third seen once, with 3.5% to 4% in the top ten. What was sequenced was naive CD8+ T cells from blood, with Jurkat cell RNA spiked in. Subset meaning: FACS-sorted CD8+CD4-CCR7+CD45RA+ naive T cells. The chain couples TRBV29-1 to TRBJ1-1, with a weak D call TRBD1 (5 bases). The clonotype was recovered from a human donor in good health. Some libraries in this study had Jurkat cell RNA spiked in. The CDR3 loop is CSVNLEGSGTEAFF. CDR3 nucleotides: TGCAGCGTCAACCTGGAGGGGTCGGGCACTGAAGCTTTCTTT.